This paragraph covers one T cell receptor beta chain sequence. Only in-frame clones appear in the TCRdb table, and some are missing; sequencing was by immunoSEQ multiplex PCR. Of about 330,000 clones listed, about 90% are singletons. The data originate from a study of blood T cell repertoires in COVID-19. At the level of the study: In each case, the material was cDNA or gDNA derived from T cells, B-cell-depleted T cells, or PBMCs.

Participants were aged about 18 to 90 years from roughly 26 US areas. Donors were grouped by their self-reported clinical history. The CDR3 has 16 amino acids. Looked up from germline, CDR1 is SGHNT and CDR2 is YYREEE (reference sequence). V was pared by 4 bases and J by 4 bases, with 7 bases of the junction left unmatched. This receptor was identified in a woman in her 30s who had recovered from COVID-19. The sequencing input was PBMCs or T cells enriched from blood (not recorded which). The chain has TRBV5-4 and TRBJ2-3, with 12 bases lining up with TRBD2. CDR3 sequence (DNA): TGTGCCAGCAGCCGACCTAGCGGGGGGGACCCAGATACGCAGTATTTT. Its translation is CASSRPSGGDPDTQYF.